These T cell receptor beta chains were read from a single sample in a study of blood T cells in healthy people across ages. TCRdb re-called the 5' RACE reads with MiXCR, one entry per CDR3 protein. The sample gives about 1.1 million distinct CDR3 sequences, under 40% of which show up once; around 12% is in the top ten. The source material was blood. All receptors come from a man younger than 30 in good health. CDR3s include the opening cysteine and the closing phenylalanine or tryptophan. A D gene is named only where the DNA matches it firmly. Some rows mark clone size as missing; the rest say once, few, many or name a class of expanded clone.

clone_size d_call j_call v_call cdr3_nt cdr3_aa
few - TRBJ2-7 TRBV7-9 TGTGCCTCCACGATGTCCTACGAGCAGTACTTC CASTMSYEQYF
few - TRBJ1-5 TRBV15 TGTGCCACCAGCAGAGTTAGCACAGGCAATCAGCCCCAGCATTTT CATSRVSTGNQPQHF
few TRBD1 TRBJ2-7 TRBV6-6 TGTGCCAGCAGTGCCAGGGACAGGCCCTCCTACGAGCAGTACTTC CASSARDRPSYEQYF
- TRBD2 TRBJ2-3 TRBV12-3/TRBV12-4 TGTGCCAGCAGTTTTCGGGGCGGGGGGGCGACAGATACGCAGTATTTT CASSFRGGGATDTQYF
few - TRBJ1-6 TRBV5-5 TGTGCCAGCAGCTTGAGTTCGGCAGAGATCTATAATTCACCCCTCCACTTT CASSLSSAEIYNSPLHF
- - TRBJ1-5 TRBV12-3/TRBV12-4 TGTGCCAGCAGTTTATGGGGGGCCGACAATCAGCCCCAGCATTTT CASSLWGADNQPQHF
- - TRBJ1-1 TRBV20-1 TGCAGTGCTCGTACAGTAGGGGATAACACTGAAGCTTTCTTT CSARTVGDNTEAFF
few - TRBJ2-5 TRBV7-2 TGTGCCAGCAGCTTTAGTGTGGGAAAAGAGACCCAGTACTTC CASSFSVGKETQYF
- - TRBJ2-2 TRBV30 TGTGCCTGGAGAGGCACCGGGGAGCTGTTTTTT CAWRGTGELFF
- - TRBJ1-5 TRBV5-1 TGCGCCAGCAGCTGGAGGGACCAGGGAACCTATAGCAATCAGCCCCAGCATTTT CASSWRDQGTYSNQPQHF
- - TRBJ2-7 TRBV7-2 TGTGCCAGCAGCTTAGTAGGGGCGAAGTCCTACAATGAGCAGTACTTC CASSLVGAKSYNEQYF
few TRBD1 TRBJ1-5 TRBV16 TGTGCCAGCAGCCAACGACAGGGAGGTCAGCCCCAGCATTTT CASSQRQGGQPQHF
- TRBD1 TRBJ2-7 TRBV20-1 TGCAGTGCTTCACAGGGGGACGAGCAGTACTTC CSASQGDEQYF
few TRBD1 TRBJ2-7 TRBV10-3 TGTGCCATCAGTGGAGCCGGGACAGGGACCTCCTACGAGCAGTACTTC CAISGAGTGTSYEQYF
few - TRBJ1-1 TRBV6-6 TGTGCCAGCAGTTACCCGGACAGAGAAGCTTTCTTT CASSYPDREAFF
- - TRBJ1-6 TRBV2 TGTGCCAGCAGGGAGCGGTGGGGAAATTCACCCCTCCACTTT CASRERWGNSPLHF
few - TRBJ2-2 TRBV29-1 TGCAGCGTTGAAGATTTTTCAGGCAGCTCCACCGGGGAGCTGTTTTTT CSVEDFSGSSTGELFF
- TRBD2 TRBJ2-2 TRBV9 TGTGCCAGCAGCGGTAGCGGGACGAACACCGGGGAGCTGTTTTTT CASSGSGTNTGELFF
- - TRBJ1-2 TRBV12-3/TRBV12-4 TGTGCCAGCAGTTTTCAACCAGGGGCTGGCTACACCTTC CASSFQPGAGYTF
few - TRBJ1-2 TRBV20-1 TGCAGTGCTACACAATCAGCGGATGCGCATGGCTACACCTTC CSATQSADAHGYTF
few - TRBJ2-5 TRBV12-3/TRBV12-4 TGTGCCAGCACCCGAAGTGGAGGGACCCAGTACTTC CASTRSGGTQYF
- - TRBJ1-4 TRBV7-2 TGTGCCAGCAGCTTAGGTGGCTTGGTCTCGGAAAAACTGTTTTTT CASSLGGLVSEKLFF